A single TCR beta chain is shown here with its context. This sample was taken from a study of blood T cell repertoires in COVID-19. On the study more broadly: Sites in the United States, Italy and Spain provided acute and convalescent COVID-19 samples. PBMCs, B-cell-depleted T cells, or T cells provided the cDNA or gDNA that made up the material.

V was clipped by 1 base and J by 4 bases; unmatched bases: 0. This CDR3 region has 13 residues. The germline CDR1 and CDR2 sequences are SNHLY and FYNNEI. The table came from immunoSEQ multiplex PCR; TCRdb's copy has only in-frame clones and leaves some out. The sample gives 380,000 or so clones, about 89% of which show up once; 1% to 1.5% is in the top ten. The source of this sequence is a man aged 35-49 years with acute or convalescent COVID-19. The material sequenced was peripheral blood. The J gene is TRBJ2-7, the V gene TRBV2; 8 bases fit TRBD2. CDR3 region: CASSEEREYEQYF. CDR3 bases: TGTGCCAGCAGTGAAGAGCGGGAGTACGAGCAGTACTTC.